One sample yielded the 3 T cell receptor beta chains listed below, sequenced in a study of CXCR3-negative and CXCR3-positive naive CD8 T cells. The libraries of TRB cDNA were prepared using 5' RACE with UMI labels. One entry per CDR3 protein, without DNA, is what TCRdb gives after re-calling the 5' RACE reads. The record lists roughly 40,000 distinct CDR3 sequences, of which the ten most abundant hold approximately 1.4%. Sequencing was done on a sample of naive CXCR3- CD8+ T cells from blood. Subset specified: CD45RO-CCR7+CD27+CD95- naive CD8+ T cells lacking CXCR3 (TNR3-). The receptors derive from a human donor in good health. Some clones in this sample may be carry-over from other donors' samples.

V and J are TRBV29-1 and TRBJ1-2. This CDR3 region has 16 residues. From germline, CDR1 is SQVTM and CDR2 ANQGSEA. The CDR3 region is CSVEVGGGGANYGYTF.

The V call is TRBV28, the J call TRBJ2-7; the D call of TRBD1 rests on TCRdb alone, since no DNA is present to check it. The CDR3 sequence is 14 residues long. Germline CDR1 and CDR2: MDHEN and SYDVKM. CDR3 sequence reads: CASTPGQGYYEQYF.

V usage is TRBV14 and J usage is TRBJ2-1. CDR3 length: 11 residues. CDR1 and CDR2 (germline): SGHDN, FVKESK. CDR3 loop: CASSQVHEQFF.